These T cell receptor beta chains were read from a single sample in a study of T cells in Graves' hyperthyroidism and ophthalmopathy. TCRdb processed the multiplex PCR reads anew with MiXCR; each CDR3 protein has one entry. Of about 640,000 distinct CDR3 sequences listed, roughly 20% are singletons. Material for sequencing was blood. The receptors originated from a man aged 25-45 years with Graves' ophthalmopathy. The conserved cysteine and the conserved F or W are not part of the CDR3 here. A D gene is named only where the DNA matches it firmly.

TRBV20-1	NA	TRBJ1-2	SARFEEYGYT
TRBV3-1	TRBD2	TRBJ2-1	ASSRGLAGLWEQF
TRBV20-1	NA	TRBJ2-2	SASLLAQAGELF
TRBV27	NA	TRBJ2-7	ASSKAGPAYEQY
TRBV20-1	NA	TRBJ2-6	SARDGSRVGGSGANVLT
TRBV5-1	NA	TRBJ2-1	ASSLATNYFYNEQF
TRBV2	NA	TRBJ2-2	ASKREMDGELF
TRBV25-1	NA	TRBJ1-2	ASSDVGTYYGYT
TRBV7-9	NA	TRBJ1-1	ASSLLVIGFTEAF
TRBV2	TRBD2	TRBJ2-5	AILLAGEETQY
TRBV9	NA	TRBJ1-4	ASSPGSGGAGEKLF
TRBV5-8	NA	TRBJ1-2	ASSFPRSGYT
TRBV30	TRBD1	TRBJ1-1	ALDRGNTEAF
TRBV5-1	NA	TRBJ2-3	ASSLGSVLMATDTQY
TRBV7-9	TRBD1	TRBJ1-2	ASSTTTGRGNGYT
TRBV3-1	NA	TRBJ1-6	ASSQRTSIKGVTLH
TRBV6-1	NA	TRBJ1-1	ASYRVSGTEAF
TRBV28	NA	TRBJ2-7	ASSVPGQVYEQY
TRBV28	TRBD2	TRBJ2-7	ASTPPGLAGEGGSHEQY
TRBV30	NA	TRBJ1-6	AWTPQGGYLH
TRBV27	TRBD2	TRBJ2-5	ASSLSALAGGGETQY
TRBV7-9	TRBD2	TRBJ2-1	ASSKGLAGAYNEQF
TRBV7-9	NA	TRBJ1-1	ASSFLGTENTEAF
TRBV7-2	NA	TRBJ2-4	ASSLDGGTKNIQY
TRBV7-8	TRBD1	TRBJ1-4	ASSSVRGGNEKLF
TRBV27	TRBD2	TRBJ2-7	ASSLGSRGSEQY
TRBV28	NA	TRBJ2-3	AGSLDYIPTDTQY
TRBV14	NA	TRBJ2-5	ASSQEEGAQETQY
TRBV29-1	TRBD1	TRBJ1-1	SVERSTGAEAF
TRBV11-2	NA	TRBJ1-1	ASSLEGANTEAF
TRBV19	NA	TRBJ2-2	ASSTFTIRANTGELF
TRBV30	TRBD1	TRBJ2-7	AWSYYTGTGTEQY
TRBV12-5	TRBD1	TRBJ2-5	ASAPSGTGAETQY
TRBV6-5	TRBD2	TRBJ2-1	ASSFGAASGLNEQF
TRBV18	TRBD1	TRBJ1-6	ASSMGQGSNSPLH
TRBV28	NA	TRBJ2-7	ASSPRVREQY
TRBV20-1	NA	TRBJ2-1	SARDKGGNFPNEQF
TRBV4-2	NA	TRBJ2-5	ASSQEIWETQY
TRBV4-1	TRBD2	TRBJ2-1	ASSSLAGGTQDFEQF
TRBV2	TRBD1	TRBJ2-2	ASSESGQATGELF
TRBV9	TRBD1	TRBJ2-1	ASSGLGTGGFNEQF
TRBV29-1	NA	TRBJ2-1	SVGSGEQF
TRBV30	TRBD1	TRBJ2-2	AWSSTGVTGELF
TRBV28	NA	TRBJ1-5	ASSLATLSNQPQH
TRBV6-2/TRBV6-3	TRBD1	TRBJ1-5	ASSYSLQGANQPQH
TRBV2	TRBD1	TRBJ2-7	ASRGQMQY
TRBV10-3	NA	TRBJ2-2	ATFDRNTGELF
TRBV3-1	NA	TRBJ2-2	ASSQVWGRDTGELF
TRBV20-1	NA	TRBJ1-5	SAPLGTGGNQPQH
TRBV20-1	NA	TRBJ2-1	SARSHAGSYNEQF
TRBV3-1	NA	TRBJ1-1	ASSQETYRYEAF
TRBV15	NA	TRBJ1-5	ATSSLTPARQPQH
TRBV20-1	NA	TRBJ2-3	SARGPRWTESTDTQY
TRBV12-3/TRBV12-4	TRBD1	TRBJ1-1	ASSFPLGQGRENTEAF
TRBV4-3	TRBD2	TRBJ2-7	ASSQDQLAEFYEQY